These 3 T cell receptor beta chains came from one sample sequenced in a study of OX40 agonist ivuxolimab in advanced cancers. The table came from immunoSEQ multiplex PCR; TCRdb's copy has only in-frame clones and leaves some out. This sample carries 70,000 or so clones, more than 80% of them seen once, and the ten largest clones take approximately 0.94%. The material was CD4+ or CD8+ T cells sorted from blood, obtained in a trial of the OX40 agonist ivuxolimab. All receptors derive from an adult with an advanced solid tumor such as melanoma, head and neck, liver or kidney cancer.

This sequence joins TRBV2 and TRBJ2-7; 7 bases match TRBD2. The CDR3 spans 11 residues. The germline CDR1 and CDR2 sequences are SNHLY and FYNNEI. V was clipped by 11 bases and J by 7 bases; unmatched bases: 8. CDR3 DNA sequence: TGTGCCGGGGGGAGGGTTGGGGAGCAGTACTTC. Protein: CAGGRVGEQYF. Drawing the rest from reference TRBV2 and TRBJ2-7, the complete variable domain is EPEVTQTPSHQVTQMGQEVILRCVPISNHLYFYWYRQILGQKVEFLVSFYNNEISEKSEIFDDQFSVERPDGSNFTLKIRSTKLEDSAMYFCAGGRVGEQYFGPGTRLTVT.

The chain has TRBV27 and TRBJ2-7; D gene unclear. Per germline, CDR1 MNHEY and CDR2 SMNVEV (reference sequence). The CDR3 is 9 residues long. The V gene lost 6 bases and the J gene lost 11 bases, with 8 bases spanning the gap. For the CDR3, the DNA is TGTGCCAGCAGACACACGAAGTACTTC. Translated, it gives CASRHTKYF.

V and J are TRBV6-1 and TRBJ2-3; 7 bases are shared with TRBD1. From germline, CDR1 is MNHNS and CDR2 SASEGT. The CDR3 is made up of 16 amino acids. The trim removed 0 bases at V and 7 bases at J, leaving 10 bases unmatched. CDR3 residues: CASSEANSRGRHTQYF. CDR3 DNA sequence: TGTGCCAGCAGTGAAGCCAACAGTAGGGGGCGACATACGCAGTATTTT.